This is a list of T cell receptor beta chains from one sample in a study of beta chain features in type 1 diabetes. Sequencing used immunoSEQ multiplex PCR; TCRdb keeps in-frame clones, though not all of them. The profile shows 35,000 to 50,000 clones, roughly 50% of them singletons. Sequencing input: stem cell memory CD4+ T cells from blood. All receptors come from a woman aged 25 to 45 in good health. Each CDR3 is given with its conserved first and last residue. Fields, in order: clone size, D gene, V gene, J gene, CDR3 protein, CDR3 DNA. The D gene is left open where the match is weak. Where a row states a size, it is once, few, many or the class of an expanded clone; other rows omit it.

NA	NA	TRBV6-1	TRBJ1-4	CASSDTFFRGNEKLFF	TGTGCCAGCAGTGACACTTTTTTCAGGGGTAATGAAAAACTGTTTTTT
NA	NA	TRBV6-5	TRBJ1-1	CASSYSATPNTEAFF	TGTGCCAGCAGTTACTCAGCCACCCCGAACACTGAAGCTTTCTTT
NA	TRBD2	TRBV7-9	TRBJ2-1	CASSPGLAGYNEQFF	TGTGCCAGCAGCCCGGGACTAGCGGGTTACAATGAGCAGTTCTTC
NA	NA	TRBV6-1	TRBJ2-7	CASREQGSYEQYF	TGTGCCAGCCGCGAGCAGGGTTCCTACGAGCAGTACTTC
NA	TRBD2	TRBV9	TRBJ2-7	CASSPGTSGPSYEQYF	TGTGCCAGCAGCCCCGGGACTAGCGGGCCATCCTACGAGCAGTACTTC
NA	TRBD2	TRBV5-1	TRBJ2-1	CASSLSLAGVSYNEQFF	TGCGCCAGCAGCTTGTCACTAGCGGGAGTCTCCTACAATGAGCAGTTCTTC
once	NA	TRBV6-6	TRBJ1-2	CASSYESPLTF	TGTGCCAGCAGTTACGAAAGCCCCCTAACCTTC
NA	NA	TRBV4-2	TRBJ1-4	CASSQGGAANEKLFF	TGTGCCAGCAGCCAGGGGGGGGCGGCTAATGAAAAACTGTTTTTT
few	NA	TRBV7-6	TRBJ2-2	CASSLEGGILTGELFF	TGTGCCAGCAGCTTAGAGGGCGGGATTTTAACCGGGGAGCTGTTTTTT
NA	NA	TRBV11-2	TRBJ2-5	CASSLYSGAPETQYF	TGTGCCAGCAGCTTATATTCTGGGGCCCCAGAGACCCAGTACTTC
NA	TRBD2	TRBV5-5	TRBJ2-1	CASSLLAGGYNEQFF	TGTGCCAGCAGCTTACTAGCGGGAGGTTACAATGAGCAGTTCTTC
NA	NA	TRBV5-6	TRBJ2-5	CASSLVAGVAQETQYF	TGTGCCAGCAGCTTGGTAGCAGGGGTGGCCCAAGAGACCCAGTACTTC
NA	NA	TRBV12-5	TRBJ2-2	CASGRDTGELFF	TGTGCTAGTGGTAGAGACACCGGGGAGCTGTTTTTT
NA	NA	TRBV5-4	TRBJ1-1	CASSPRPGAEAFF	TGTGCCAGCAGCCCCAGGCCAGGGGCTGAAGCCTTCTTT
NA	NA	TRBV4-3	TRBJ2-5	CASSQANRAETQYF	TGCGCCAGCAGCCAAGCAAACAGGGCGGAGACCCAGTACTTC
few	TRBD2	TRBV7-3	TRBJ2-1	CASSSTSGYNEQFF	TGTGCCAGCAGCTCTACTAGCGGATACAATGAGCAGTTCTTC
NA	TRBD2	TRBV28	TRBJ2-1	CASSTLADSYNEQFF	TGTGCCAGCAGCACACTAGCGGACTCCTACAATGAGCAGTTCTTC
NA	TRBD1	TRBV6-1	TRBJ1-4	CAITGQGQEKLFF	TGTGCCATAACGGGACAGGGTCAAGAAAAACTGTTTTTT
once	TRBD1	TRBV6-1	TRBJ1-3	CASRIGTAGNTIYF	TGTGCCAGCAGGATCGGGACAGCCGGAAACACCATATATTTT
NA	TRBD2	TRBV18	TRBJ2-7	CASSPPGLAGAGSSYEQYF	TGTGCCAGCTCACCGCCGGGACTAGCGGGAGCGGGAAGCTCCTACGAGCAGTACTTC
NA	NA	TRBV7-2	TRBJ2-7	CASSPSGQLYEQYF	TGTGCCAGCAGCCCCTCGGGACAACTCTACGAGCAGTACTTC
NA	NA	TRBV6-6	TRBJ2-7	CASSWDNTYEQYF	TGTGCCAGCAGTTGGGACAACACCTACGAGCAGTACTTC
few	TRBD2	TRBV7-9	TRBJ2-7	CASSLSGGSAYEQYF	TGTGCCAGCAGCTTATCGGGCGGGAGTGCCTACGAGCAGTACTTC
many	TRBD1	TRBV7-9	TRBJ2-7	CASSRGQGDEQYF	TGTGCCAGCAGCCGGGGACAGGGTGACGAGCAGTACTTC
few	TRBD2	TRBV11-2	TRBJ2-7	CASSPRTRDAEQYF	TGTGCCAGCAGCCCCCGGACTAGGGATGCCGAGCAGTACTTC
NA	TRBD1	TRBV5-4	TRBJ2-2	CASNPGGTGIATGELFF	TGTGCCAGCAACCCCGGGGGGACAGGGATTGCAACCGGGGAGCTGTTTTTT
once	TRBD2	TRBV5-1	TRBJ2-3	CASSIAGVSTDTQYF	TGCGCCAGCAGCATAGCGGGAGTCTCCACAGATACGCAGTATTTT
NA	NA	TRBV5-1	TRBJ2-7	CASSGRVPSYEQYF	TGCGCCAGCAGCGGGAGAGTCCCCTCCTACGAGCAGTACTTC
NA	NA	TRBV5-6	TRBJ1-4	CASSPTGQGALGEKLFF	TGTGCCAGCAGTCCGACGGGACAAGGCGCCTTAGGTGAAAAACTGTTTTTT
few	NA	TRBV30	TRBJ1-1	CAWRLQGSTEAFF	TGTGCCTGGAGGTTACAGGGAAGCACTGAAGCTTTCTTT
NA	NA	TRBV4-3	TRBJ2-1	CASSQERSSWDEQFF	TGCGCCAGCAGCCAAGAGCGGTCTAGCTGGGATGAGCAGTTCTTC
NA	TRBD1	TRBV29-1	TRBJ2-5	CSTRTGSETQYF	TGCAGCACTCGGACAGGGAGCGAGACCCAGTACTTC
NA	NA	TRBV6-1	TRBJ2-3	CASSEQGTNTDTQYF	TGTGCCAGCAGTGAACAGGGGACGAACACAGATACGCAGTATTTT
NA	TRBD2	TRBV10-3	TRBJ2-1	CAISERGLGCEQFF	TGTGCCATCAGTGAGCGGGGACTAGGATGTGAGCAGTTCTTC
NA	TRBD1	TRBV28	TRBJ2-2	CASIRGTGVGELFF	TGTGCCAGCATTCGGGGGACAGGGGTCGGGGAGCTGTTTTTT
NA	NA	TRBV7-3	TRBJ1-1	CASSLQGWTEAFF	TGTGCCAGCAGCCTACAGGGTTGGACTGAAGCTTTCTTT
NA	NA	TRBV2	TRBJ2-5	CASSGGVLAAPGTQYF	TGTGCCAGCAGTGGGGGGGTATTGGCGGCCCCTGGGACCCAGTACTTC
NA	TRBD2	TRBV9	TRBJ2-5	CASSETSGETQYF	TGTGCCAGCAGCGAGACTAGCGGAGAGACCCAGTACTTC
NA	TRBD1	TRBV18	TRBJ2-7	CASSPGQGADEQYF	TGTGCCAGCTCACCAGGACAGGGGGCGGACGAGCAGTACTTC
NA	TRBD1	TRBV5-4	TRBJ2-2	CASSSGQGFTGELFF	TGTGCCAGCAGCTCGGGACAGGGTTTCACCGGGGAGCTGTTTTTT
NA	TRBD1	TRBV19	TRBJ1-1	CASQSLSGGTEAFF	TGTGCCAGTCAATCTCTCTCAGGGGGCACTGAAGCTTTCTTT
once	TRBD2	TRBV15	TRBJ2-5	CATSSPGTSGLGTQYF	TGTGCCACCAGCAGCCCCGGGACTAGCGGCCTTGGGACCCAGTACTTC
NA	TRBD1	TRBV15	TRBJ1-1	CATSVQQGPANTEAFF	TGTGCCACCAGCGTTCAACAGGGGCCGGCAAACACTGAAGCTTTCTTT
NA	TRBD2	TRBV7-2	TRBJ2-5	CASSPTSGQQETQYF	TGTGCCAGCAGCCCGACTAGCGGTCAGCAAGAGACCCAGTACTTC
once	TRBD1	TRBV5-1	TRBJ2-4	CASSLQGAENIQYF	TGCGCCAGCAGCTTACAGGGGGCGGAAAACATTCAGTACTTC
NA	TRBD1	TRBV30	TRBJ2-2	CAWSVLGQGVRTGELFF	TGTGCCTGGAGTGTACTGGGACAGGGGGTTCGAACCGGGGAGCTGTTTTTT
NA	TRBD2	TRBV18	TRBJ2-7	CASSPGLAGGEQYF	TGTGCCAGCTCACCAGGTCTAGCGGGAGGTGAGCAGTACTTC
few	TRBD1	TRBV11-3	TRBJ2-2	CASSFGQGATGELFF	TGTGCCAGCAGCTTTGGACAGGGGGCCACCGGGGAGCTGTTTTTT
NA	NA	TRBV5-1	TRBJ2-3	CASSLLAPSTDTQYF	TGCGCCAGCAGCTTGCTAGCGCCTTCCACAGATACGCAGTATTTT
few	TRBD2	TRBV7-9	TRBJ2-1	CASSLSRTSGSLSEQFF	TGTGCCAGCAGCTTAAGCCGCACTAGCGGGAGTCTAAGTGAGCAGTTCTTC
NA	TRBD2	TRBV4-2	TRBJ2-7	CASSQDLAASSYEQYF	TGTGCCAGCAGCCAAGACCTAGCGGCAAGCTCCTACGAGCAGTACTTC
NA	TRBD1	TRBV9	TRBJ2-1	CASSANSGTGGRNEQFF	TGTGCCAGCAGCGCCAACTCCGGGACAGGGGGCCGCAATGAGCAGTTCTTC
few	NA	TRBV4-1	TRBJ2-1	CASSQDVYNEQFF	TGCGCCAGCAGCCAAGACGTCTACAATGAGCAGTTCTTC
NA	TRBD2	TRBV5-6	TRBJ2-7	CASSLRLAGGVRSYEQYF	TGTGCCAGCAGCTTGAGGCTAGCGGGAGGTGTACGCTCCTACGAGCAGTACTTC
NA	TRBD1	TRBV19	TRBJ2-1	CASSMQQGAFNEQFF	TGTGCCAGTAGTATGCAGCAGGGGGCATTCAATGAGCAGTTCTTC
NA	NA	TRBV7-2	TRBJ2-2	CASSLAPGFTGELFF	TGTGCCAGCAGCTTAGCCCCGGGATTCACCGGGGAGCTTTTTTTT
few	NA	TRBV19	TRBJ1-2	CASSIVSVNYGYTF	TGTGCCAGTAGTATAGTGTCGGTGAACTATGGCTACACCTTC
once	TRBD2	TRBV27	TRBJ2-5	CASSRTSGRQETQYF	TGTGCCAGCAGTCGGACTAGCGGGAGACAAGAGACCCAGTACTTC
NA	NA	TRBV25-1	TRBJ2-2	CASSEVGGTVNTGELFF	TGTGCCAGCAGCGAGGTCGGCGGGACAGTGAACACCGGGGAGCTGTTTTTT
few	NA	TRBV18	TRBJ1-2	CASSPLTGPGGYTF	TGTGCCAGCTCACCCCTTACAGGGCCAGGCGGCTACACCTTC